This entry lists 25 T cell receptor beta chains sequenced from one sample in a study of beta chain features in type 1 diabetes. Investigators reverse transcribed all isolated RNA, so they sequenced expressed TCRB transcripts. Clones were sequenced by immunoSEQ multiplex PCR, and TCRdb holds only the in-frame ones, with some missing. This repertoire shows roughly 450,000 clones, about 10% found once; its top ten account for over 0.035%. Sequencing used naive CD4+ T cells from blood. These receptors originate from a woman aged 18-35 years in good health.

Only a few counts were recorded for this clone. The gene calls are TRBV5-4 and TRBJ2-5; 8 bases are shared with TRBD2. This CDR3 region has 15 residues. V gave up 5 bases and J gave up 3 bases; unmatched junction bases: 9. Germline CDR1 and CDR2: SGHNT and YYREEE (reference sequence). Here the CDR3 reads CASRVAGTSKETQYF. Written as DNA, the CDR3 is TGTGCCAGCAGGGTCGCTGGGACTAGTAAAGAGACCCAGTACTTC.

This clone was counted between two and nine times. The V call is TRBV9, the J call TRBJ1-1; D is unclear. The germline CDR1 and CDR2 sequences are SGDLS and YYNGEE. V lost 0 bases and J lost 3, with 18 bases in between. There are 17 residues in the CDR3. CDR3 nucleotide sequence: TGTGCCAGCAGCGTAGGGAGGGCCGGAGGCACGGACACTGAAGCTTTCTTT. It is translated as CASSVGRAGGTDTEAFF.

This chain joins TRBV5-1 and TRBJ1-1, with D perhaps TRBD1 (6 bases). The CDR3 is 16 residues long. Between the trimmed V and J ends, which lost 0 bases and 0 bases, there was a span of 12 bases. CDR1 and CDR2 (germline): SGHRS, YFSETQ. The CDR3 loop is CASSLGHREMNTEAFF. The CDR3 DNA follows: TGCGCCAGCAGCTTGGGCCACAGGGAAATGAACACTGAAGCTTTCTTT.

The V and J genes are TRBV6-1 and TRBJ2-7, with D maybe TRBD2 (8 bases). The CDR3 is 15 amino acids. Germline CDR1 is MNHNS and CDR2 is SASEGT. CDR3: CASSGGDSLSRRAHV. In DNA, the CDR3 is TGTGCCAGCAGCGGGGGGGACAGCCTCTCTCGGCGGGCCCACGTC.

This clone was recorded a few times. The chain uses TRBV28 and TRBJ2-3; no definite D call. The CDR3 consists of 14 residues. The V end lost 4 bases, the J end lost 0 bases, and 8 bases lay between the germline ends. The germline V gene has CDR1 MDHEN and CDR2 SYDVKM. Here the CDR3 reads CASSYMTSTDTQYF. The DNA for the CDR3 is TGTGCCAGCAGTTACATGACTAGCACAGATACGCAGTATTTT.

This clone was seen a few times. The CDR3 region is CASRPGTPNTEAFF. CDR3 DNA sequence: TGTGCCAGCAGACCGGGGACACCGAACACTGAAGCTTTCTTT. V is TRBV25-1 and J is TRBJ1-1; possibly TRBD1 for D (6 bases). Per the germline V gene, CDR1 is MGHDK and CDR2 is SYGVNS. The CDR3 runs 14 residues. The V gene lost 6 bases and the J gene lost 1 base, with 12 bases spanning the gap.

This chain joins TRBV18 and TRBJ2-7; weak D call: TRBD1 (6 bases). The CDR3 has 14 residues. V was shortened by 6 bases and J by 2 bases, with 14 bases between the two germline ends. Germline assignment: CDR1 KGHSH and CDR2 LQKENI. The CDR3, as DNA: TGTGCCAGCTCCCAAGTAGGGGGAACCTACGAGCAGTACTTC. Translating it yields CASSQVGGTYEQYF.

This clone came up a few times. The V call is TRBV10-3, the J call TRBJ2-5; 12 bases are a match to TRBD2. CDR1 and CDR2 (germline): ENHRY, SYGVKD. Losses at the gene ends were 4 bases for V and 7 bases for J; bases not matched to a gene: 7. CDR3 size: 15 residues. CDR3 coding DNA: TGTGCCATCAGTGGAGGACTAGCGGGAATTGGGACCCAGTACTTC. It translates to CAISGGLAGIGTQYF.

The CDR3 loop is CASSKVLGSRQIYGYTF. The CDR3 DNA follows: TGTGCCAGCAGCAAAGTATTGGGCAGCCGCCAAATCTATGGCTACACCTTC. J is TRBJ1-2 and V is TRBV21-1; whether TRBD1, the table's D call, matches the DNA was not checked. TRBV21-1 is shown as a pseudogene. The CDR3 consists of 17 residues.

The rearrangement joins TRBV9 to TRBJ2-7, with D tentatively TRBD2 (6 bases). Between the trimmed V and J ends, which lost 3 bases and 0 bases, there was a span of 13 bases. Germline V gene lookup returns CDR1 SGDLS and CDR2 YYNGEE. This CDR3 region has 15 residues. DNA for the CDR3: TGTGCCAGCAGCGCCCCCGGGAGACCCTCCTACGAGCAGTACTTC. Amino acids: CASSAPGRPSYEQYF.

This clone has more than one count but fewer than ten. The rearrangement joins TRBV7-2 to TRBJ2-1; tentative D call: TRBD1 (7 bases). The V gene lost 1 base and the J gene lost 14 bases, with 15 bases spanning the gap. Per germline, CDR1 SGHTA and CDR2 FQGNSA. There are 13 residues in the CDR3. The CDR3 nucleotides are TGTGCCAGCAGCTTAGACTTCAGGGGGGATGAGTTCTTC. This codes for CASSLDFRGDEFF.

This clone was seen a few times. The chain uses TRBV7-2 and TRBJ2-7, with TRBD1 as a possible D gene (6 bases). Trimming stripped 5 bases from V and 3 bases from J, with 17 bases between. The CDR3 contains 15 residues. Germline-derived CDR1 and CDR2 are SGHTA and FQGNSA. Here the CDR3 DNA reads TGTGCCAGCAGCCTCGATCCGGGACACAGCTACGAGCAGTACTTC. Translating it yields CASSLDPGHSYEQYF. Full variable domain (outside the CDR3, taken from reference TRBV7-2 and TRBJ2-7): GAGVSQSPSNKVTEKGKDVELRCDPISGHTALYWYRQSLGQGLEFLIYFQGNSAPDKSGLPSDRFSAERTGGSVSTLTIQRTQQEDSAVYLCASSLDPGHSYEQYFGPGTRLTVT.

The chain combines TRBV5-1 with TRBJ1-6, with 9 bases lining up with TRBD1. Germline CDR1 SGHRS, CDR2 YFSETQ. The V gene end was trimmed by 4 bases and the J gene end by 8 bases; junction bases not matched to a gene: 7. CDR3 size: 15 residues. DNA of the CDR3: TGCGCCAGCAGCCCATTCCGGGACAGGGATTCACCCCTCCACTTT. Its translation is CASSPFRDRDSPLHF.

This chain joins TRBV5-1 and TRBJ2-5, with unresolved D. Trimming left V 1 base short and J 5 bases short, with 3 bases between. The CDR3 has 11 residues. Germline CDR1 SGHRS, CDR2 YFSETQ. DNA for the CDR3: TGCGCCAGCAGCTTGACGGAGACCCAGTACTTC. Translation gives CASSLTETQYF.

The chain links TRBV7-2 to TRBJ1-1, with no clear D. Germline CDR1 SGHTA, CDR2 FQGNSA. The CDR3 contains 13 residues. V was cut by 3 bases and J by 2 bases, with 7 bases left in between. This CDR3 is CASSFGRNTEAFF. CDR3 DNA: TGTGCCAGCAGCTTCGGACGCAACACTGAAGCTTTCTTT.

The genes are TRBV14 and TRBJ1-5; 8 bases map to TRBD1. Germline loops: CDR1 SGHDN, CDR2 FVKESK. CDR3 length: 16 residues. Trimming cost V 1 base and J 3 bases; bases outside gene matches: 5. The CDR3 nucleotides are TGTGCCAGCAGCCAAGTGCCGGACAGGGACAATCAGCCCCAGCATTTT. Encoded protein: CASSQVPDRDNQPQHF.

In this sample, this clone turned up a few times. This chain connects TRBV5-1 to TRBJ2-7; D is ambiguous. Germline values: CDR1 SGHRS, CDR2 YFSETQ. The CDR3 contains 15 residues. Deletions cut 0 bases from V and 0 bases from J, with 10 bases between. The CDR3 is CASSLGPLSSYEQYF. DNA for the CDR3: TGCGCCAGCAGCTTGGGACCCTTGAGCTCCTACGAGCAGTACTTC. Supplemented by reference TRBV5-1 and TRBJ2-7, the full variable domain reads KAGVTQTPRYLIKTRGQQVTLSCSPISGHRSVSWYQQTPGQGLQFLFEYFSETQRNKGNFPGRFSGRQFSNSRSEMNVSTLELGDSALYLCASSLGPLSSYEQYFGPGTRLTVT.

This clone was detected only a few times. The chain carries TRBV9 and TRBJ1-4; tentative D call: TRBD1 (5 bases). The germline CDR1 and CDR2 sequences are SGDLS and YYNGEE. Deletions cut 2 bases from V and 8 bases from J, with 16 bases between. The CDR3 loop spans 15 amino acids. CDR3 sequence: CASSVEEGTSEKLFF. Here the CDR3 DNA reads TGTGCCAGCAGCGTTGAGGAAGGGACGTCGGAAAAACTGTTTTTT. The full variable domain, with the rest looked up from reference TRBV9 and TRBJ1-4, is DSGVTQTPKHLITATGQRVTLRCSPRSGDLSVYWYQQSLDQGLQFLIQYYNGEERAKGNILERFSAQQFPDLHSELNLSSLELGDSALYFCASSVEEGTSEKLFFGSGTQLSVL.

The J gene is TRBJ1-5, the V gene TRBV4-2; no clear D gene. Germline V gene sequence: CDR1 LGHNA, CDR2 YNFKEQ. Trimming shortened V by 0 bases and J by 5 bases, and 20 bases separated the two germline ends. The CDR3 consists of 18 residues. The DNA of the CDR3 is TGTGCCAGCAGCCAAGAAGAGGACTGGAGGGCATTCCATCAGCCCCAGCATTTT. This codes for CASSQEEDWRAFHQPQHF.

This clone was seen more than once but under ten times. The rearrangement uses TRBV7-2 and TRBJ2-7; 7 nucleotides line up with TRBD2. The V gene's germline CDR1 is SGHTA and CDR2 FQGNSA. The ends lost 5 bases at V and 2 bases at J; junction bases unmatched: 3. The CDR3 is 13 amino acids. The DNA for the CDR3 is TGTGCCAGCAGCCGCGGACTAGCCTACGAGCAGTACTTC. Its protein is CASSRGLAYEQYF.

This clone was recorded a few times. The gene calls are TRBV5-6 and TRBJ2-7; TRBD1 matches at 7 bases. The CDR3 is made up of 15 amino acids. V lost 5 bases to trimming and J lost 3 bases; unmatched junction nucleotides: 11. Germline V gives CDR1 SGHDT, CDR2 YYEEEE. The CDR3: CASRSARTGLYEQYV. The CDR3 DNA is TGTGCCAGCAGAAGTGCGAGGACAGGCCTCTACGAGCAGTACGTC.

The table lists this clone with a few counts. The chain employs TRBV9 and TRBJ1-1; TRBD1 is a possible D gene (6 bases). This CDR3 contains 12 residues. Per the germline V gene, CDR1 is SGDLS and CDR2 is YYNGEE. V was clipped by 3 bases and J by 11 bases, with 14 bases between them. The CDR3 protein is CASSATGMVAFF. CDR3 sequence (DNA): TGTGCCAGCAGCGCAACAGGGATGGTCGCTTTCTTT.

The V and J genes are TRBV4-2 and TRBJ1-4; the D is unclear. CDR1 LGHNA and CDR2 YNFKEQ come from the germline V gene. The ends were cut back, 3 bases at V and 3 bases at J, with 11 bases in the middle. CDR3 size: 15 residues. The CDR3 DNA follows: TGTGCCAGCAGCCATGGACGAGGTTCTAATGAAAAACTGTTTTTT. Amino acids: CASSHGRGSNEKLFF.

This clone was observed a few times. The chain is built from TRBV4-1 and TRBJ1-5; possibly TRBD1 for D (5 bases). Trimming removed 1 base from V and 4 bases from J, with 14 bases in between. The CDR3 contains 16 residues. Germline CDR1 MGHRA, CDR2 YSYEKL. CDR3 nucleotides: TGCGCCAGCAGCCAAGCAGGGAGGTCATCTAATCAGCCCCAGCATTTT. It is translated as CASSQAGRSSNQPQHF.

This clone was observed a handful of times. The genes are TRBV5-4 and TRBJ1-4; TRBD1 matches at 8 bases. Germline V gives CDR1 SGHNT, CDR2 YYREEE (reference sequence). The V and J ends lost 5 bases and 6 bases, in that order; junction bases with no gene match: 9. The CDR3 has 15 residues. This CDR3 reads CASSSGGGIDEKLFF. In nucleotides, the CDR3 is TGTGCCAGCAGTTCAGGGGGCGGGATAGATGAAAAACTGTTTTTT.